Listed here are 26 T cell receptor beta chains from one sample, sequenced in a study of early T cells in non-severe SARS-CoV-2 infection (dated by TCRdb to about 2021). Library prep was done by 5' RACE. Sequenced on a NextSeq 500. TCRdb passed the public sequencing reads through fastp at Q25 and MiXCR, retaining productive beta sequences. Entries that share a CDR3 protein sequence are merged under the most common genes and DNA. For this sample there are under 50,000 distinct CDR3 sequences; 3.5% to 4.5% appear just once. The top ten hold 5.5% to 6.5% of the sample. The sample taken for sequencing was whole blood. The origin of the receptors is an adult who was a healthcare worker with PCR-confirmed SARS-CoV-2 infection or an uninfected control (not recorded which).

This clonotype occurred a few times. The rearrangement joins TRBV7-9 to TRBJ1-6; 8 bases match TRBD1. Germline-derived CDR1 and CDR2 are SEHNR and FQNEAQ (reference sequence). This CDR3 comprises 16 residues. The ends lost 5 bases at V and 8 bases at J; junction bases unmatched: 11. The CDR3 bases are TGTGCCAGCAGCGCCGGGACAGGCGGGATCCATTCACCCCTCCACTTT. This codes for CASSAGTGGIHSPLHF.

This clonotype was counted between two and nine times. The rearrangement uses TRBV29-1 and TRBJ2-2; 9 nucleotides line up with TRBD1. J was trimmed by 5 bases and V by 7 bases; bases with no gene match: 8. Germline assignment: CDR1 SQVTM and CDR2 ANQGSEA. The length of the CDR3 is 14 residues. The CDR3 here is CSARTGGKTGELFF. CDR3 nucleotides: TGCAGCGCACGCACAGGGGGCAAGACCGGGGAGCTGTTTTTT.

Only a few counts were recorded for this clonotype. The chain joins TRBV20-1 to TRBJ2-7; the match to TRBD2 covers 11 bases. V shed 1 base and J 1 base; nucleotides not matched to a gene: 6. The germline V gene has CDR1 DFQATT and CDR2 SNEGSKA (reference sequence). The CDR3 covers 16 residues. The CDR3 DNA is TGCAGTGCTAGAGGACTAGCGGGGTACCAGTCCTACGAGCAGTACTTC. Translating gives CSARGLAGYQSYEQYF.

This clonotype was picked up many times. The J gene is TRBJ2-2, the V gene TRBV7-3, with unresolved D. Germline-derived CDR1 and CDR2 are SGHTA and FQGTGA. V was pared by 4 bases and J by 4 bases, with 16 bases between. The CDR3 sequence is 16 residues long. The CDR3 loop is CASSSPTSAGTGELFF. In nucleotides, the CDR3 is TGTGCCAGCAGCTCACCTACCAGCGCCGGCACCGGGGAGCTGTTTTTT.

At least ten counts were recorded for this clonotype. The CDR3: CSVPRPGIANTGELFF. The CDR3 DNA is TGCAGCGTCCCGAGGCCCGGAATCGCGAACACCGGGGAGCTGTTTTTT. The chain is built from TRBV29-1 and TRBJ2-2; D remains ambiguous. V gave up 6 bases and J gave up 0 bases, with 17 bases separating them. The CDR3 sequence is 16 residues long. Germline CDR1 is SQVTM and CDR2 is ANQGSEA.

This clonotype showed up many times. The chain joins TRBV7-9 to TRBJ2-3; TRBD2 might be the D (5 bases). The germline V gene encodes CDR1 SEHNR and CDR2 FQNEAQ (reference sequence). V was pared by 5 bases and J by 0 bases, with 15 bases between. The CDR3 runs 16 residues. In DNA form, the CDR3 reads TGTGCCAGCAGCCCCGCAGGAAGGACTAGCACAGATACGCAGTATTTT. Its translation: CASSPAGRTSTDTQYF.

This clonotype occurred many times. The chain is built from TRBV7-2 and TRBJ1-2; D is uncertain. The germline V gene has CDR1 SGHTA and CDR2 FQGNSA. Trimming cost V 5 bases and J 7 bases, with 8 bases left between them. This CDR3 spans 11 amino acids. The CDR3 bases are TGTGCCAGCAGCGTTTACAGTGGCTACACCTTC. It yields the protein CASSVYSGYTF.

This clonotype was counted at least ten times. The chain links TRBV6-5 to TRBJ1-1; D call uncertain. From germline, CDR1 is MNHEY and CDR2 SVGAGI. This CDR3 contains 12 residues. Trimming cost V 7 bases and J 14 bases, with 20 bases left between them. The CDR3, as DNA: TGTGCCAGCAAAATTTTAGAGACCGGGGAATTCTTT. This encodes CASKILETGEFF.

This clonotype came up many times. This chain uses TRBV10-3 with TRBJ2-7, with D hard to call. Germline V CDR1 and CDR2: ENHRY, SYGVKD. CDR3 size: 14 residues. Trimming cost V 2 bases and J 6 bases, with 14 bases left between them. CDR3 loop: CAISEGSGLSEQYF. The CDR3 DNA follows: TGTGCCATCAGTGAGGGCAGTGGTCTGTCCGAGCAGTACTTC.

In this sample, this clonotype turned up many times. The gene calls are TRBV4-2 and TRBJ2-2, with a tentative D call TRBD1 (6 bases). The CDR3 length is 15 residues. Looked up from germline, CDR1 is LGHNA and CDR2 is YNFKEQ. Trimming stripped 2 bases from V and 4 bases from J, with 11 bases between. CDR3 residues: CASSQSWTVTGELFF. The CDR3 DNA reads TGTGCCAGCAGCCAAAGCTGGACAGTCACCGGGGAGCTGTTTTTT.

The sample holds many counts of this clonotype. The chain joins TRBV4-2 to TRBJ2-3, with D unresolved. Trimming pared 1 base from V and 0 bases from J, leaving 5 bases between. Germline V gives CDR1 LGHNA, CDR2 YNFKEQ. The CDR3 has 14 amino acids. CDR3 coding DNA: TGTGCCAGCAGCCAAGTTTTGAGCACAGATACGCAGTATTTT. Protein product: CASSQVLSTDTQYF.

This clonotype has ten or more counts. The rearrangement joins TRBV7-3 to TRBJ2-3; D remains unclear. The CDR3 is made up of 13 amino acids. Per germline, CDR1 SGHTA and CDR2 FQGTGA. Trimming took 5 bases from V and 9 from J, leaving 15 bases between them. In nucleotides, the CDR3 is TGTGCCAGCAGCCGAGACCCATCGGAAACGCAGTATTTT. It codes for CASSRDPSETQYF.

This clonotype was seen at least ten times. The V call is TRBV30, the J call TRBJ1-1; D perhaps matches TRBD1 (6 bases). Germline CDR1 and CDR2: GTSNPN and SVGIG (reference sequence). V lost 4 bases and J 6 bases, leaving 18 bases between the germline ends. The CDR3 is 14 amino acids. The CDR3 loop reads CAWIQRGGSPEAFF. The CDR3 DNA follows: TGTGCCTGGATTCAACGGGGGGGCTCACCTGAAGCTTTCTTT.

There are many counts of this clonotype. The rearrangement links TRBV20-1 to TRBJ2-1; 8 nucleotides match TRBD2. The germline CDR1 and CDR2 sequences are DFQATT and SNEGSKA (reference sequence). CDR3 size: 17 residues. V shed 0 bases and J 4 bases; nucleotides not matched to a gene: 11. CDR3 DNA sequence: TGCAGTGCTAGAGATCTCCTAGCGGGTGTGCATTACAATGAGCAGTTCTTC. Translating gives CSARDLLAGVHYNEQFF.

The sample holds many counts of this clonotype. The chain recombines TRBV5-8 with TRBJ2-6, with unresolved D. Germline assignment: CDR1 SGHTS and CDR2 YDEGEE. Trimming cost V 1 base and J 1 base, with 9 bases left between them. The length of the CDR3 is 16 residues. The DNA for the CDR3 is TGTGCCAGCAGCTTGTTTACAGCGTCTGGGGCCAACGTCCTGACTTTC. Protein sequence: CASSLFTASGANVLTF.

This clonotype has ten or more counts. This chain links TRBV2 with TRBJ2-2; unclear D gene. Trimming took off 4 bases at V and 7 bases at J, with 13 bases between the two ends. Germline CDR1 SNHLY, CDR2 FYNNEI. The CDR3 extends over 14 amino acids. The CDR3 loop is CASSVPLRHGELFF. CDR3 DNA: TGTGCCAGCAGTGTCCCCCTCCGGCACGGGGAGCTGTTTTTT.

At least ten counts were recorded for this clonotype. Its ends do not fully match the called genes, so a read error is possible. CDR3 residues: CVSSAQAHNEQFF. In DNA, the CDR3 is TGTGTCAGCAGTGCCCAGGCCCACAATGAGCAGTTCTTC. The chain has TRBV27 and TRBJ2-1; no reliable D call. This CDR3 region has 13 residues. Germline V gene sequence: CDR1 MNHEY, CDR2 SMNVEV (reference sequence).

This clonotype has more than one count but fewer than ten. CDR3 protein: CASSLLAQTYEQYF. The DNA of the CDR3 is TGTGCCAGCTCGTTACTAGCGCAAACCTACGAGCAGTACTTC. The chain employs TRBV7-2 and TRBJ2-7; 7 nucleotides match TRBD2. The CDR3 extends over 14 amino acids. With 8 bases clipped from V and 2 bases from J, the junction kept 9 bases outside the gene matches. The germline V gene encodes CDR1 SGHTA and CDR2 FQGNSA.

This clonotype has ten or more counts. The chain links TRBV6-1 to TRBJ1-2; unclear D gene. The CDR3 loop spans 14 amino acids. Germline values: CDR1 MNHNS, CDR2 SASEGT. The V gene lost 1 base and the J gene lost 10 bases, with 16 bases spanning the gap. DNA for the CDR3: TGTGCCAGCAGTGAAGGGGAGGGAGTTTGGGACTACACCTTC. This codes for CASSEGEGVWDYTF.

The CDR3 DNA reads as TGCAGCGTTGGACCAGATACGCAGTATTTT. This gives the protein CSVGPDTQYF. The chain employs TRBV29-1 and TRBJ2-3; D uncertain. Trimming pared 4 bases from V and 4 bases from J, leaving 3 bases between. Germline CDR1 SQVTM, CDR2 ANQGSEA. The CDR3 has 10 residues.

This clonotype was seen a few times. The V gene is TRBV20-1, the J gene TRBJ2-3, with 12 bases matching TRBD2. Germline values: CDR1 DFQATT, CDR2 SNEGSKA (reference sequence). The CDR3 extends over 15 amino acids. The J segment lost 4 bases and the V segment lost 3 bases, leaving 5 bases of the junction unmatched. The DNA for the CDR3 is TGCAGTGCTAGCCCACTAGCGGGAGGTTCAGATACGCAGTATTTT. Translating it yields CSASPLAGGSDTQYF.

This clonotype was seen once. A much larger clone differs from this one at a single base, so this may be a read error. J is TRBJ2-7 and V is TRBV9, with TRBD1 identical over 7 bases. V lost 2 bases to trimming and J lost 3 bases; unmatched junction nucleotides: 8. This CDR3 has 15 residues. CDR1 SGDLS and CDR2 YYNGEE come from the germline V gene. The CDR3 here is CASSVRGTDDYEQYF. The CDR3 coding sequence is TGTGCCAGCAGCGTTAGGGGGACAGACGACTACGAGCAGTACTTC.

The chain recombines TRBV5-6 with TRBJ1-1, with a possible D match to TRBD1 (6 bases). V was trimmed by 3 bases and J by 0 bases, leaving 9 bases between them. The CDR3 has 14 amino acids. Germline assignment: CDR1 SGHDT and CDR2 YYEEEE. In nucleotides, the CDR3 is TGTGCCAGCAGCTGGGACACGATGAACACTGAAGCTTTCTTT. Amino acid sequence: CASSWDTMNTEAFF.

This clonotype was recorded at least ten times. The chain recombines TRBV6-6 with TRBJ1-1, with a possible D match to TRBD1 (5 bases). This CDR3 is built from 17 residues. The ends were cut back, 2 bases at V and 0 bases at J, with 16 bases in the middle. In germline, CDR1 is MNHNY, CDR2 SVGAGI (reference sequence). This CDR3 is CASSYRTGGRLNTEAFF. The CDR3 nucleotides read TGTGCCAGCAGTTACCGGACCGGGGGACGATTGAACACTGAAGCTTTCTTT.

This clonotype was detected ten times or more. The chain carries TRBV24-1 and TRBJ1-3, with D unclear. This CDR3 is 16 amino acids long. Germline CDR1 is KGHDR and CDR2 is SFDVKD. The V and J ends lost 8 bases and 1 base respectively, with 17 bases between them. DNA of the CDR3: TGTGCCACCAAGACGGTCTTTCTAGCGTCTGGAAACACCATATATTTT. It yields the protein CATKTVFLASGNTIYF.

The table lists this clonotype with many counts. V gene TRBV19 combines with J gene TRBJ1-5, with TRBD1 as a possible D gene (5 bases). V was clipped by 7 bases and J by 6 bases, with 16 bases between them. The CDR3 is 14 residues long. The germline CDR1 and CDR2 sequences are LNHDA and SQIVND (reference sequence). The CDR3 region has the DNA TGTGCCAGTAATCTGGTCCAGGGAATTCAGCCCCAGCATTTT. As protein: CASNLVQGIQPQHF. Supplemented by reference TRBV19 and TRBJ1-5, the full variable domain reads DGGITQSPKYLFRKEGQNVTLSCEQNLNHDAMYWYRQDPGQGLRLIYYSQIVNDFQKGDIAEGYSVSREKKESFPLTVTSAQKNPTAFYLCASNLVQGIQPQHFGDGTRLSIL.